This entry is about one T cell receptor (beta chain). There are 14 residues in the CDR3. From germline, CDR1 is SQVTM and CDR2 ANQGSEA. J was trimmed by 5 bases and V by 7 bases; bases with no gene match: 12. The data were obtained in a study of blood T cell repertoires in COVID-19. In the study overall: Specimens from acute and convalescent COVID-19 originated in the United States, Italy and Spain.

Here immunoSEQ multiplex PCR was the method, and the copy in TCRdb shows in-frame clones only, minus some. The table shows a few hundred thousand clones, with about 83% occurring only once. The source is a woman aged 45-60 years with acute or convalescent COVID-19. V usage is TRBV29-1 and J usage is TRBJ2-3, with 7 bases matching TRBD2. The sequenced material came from peripheral blood. CDR3 sequence: CSARPGREGDTQYF. The CDR3 DNA sequence: TGCAGCGCCCGACCCGGCAGGGAGGGAGATACGCAGTATTTT.